Presented here are 7 T cell receptor beta chains from one specimen sequenced in a study of T cell repertoires in cytomegalovirus infection. TCRdb re-derived calls from the reads in MiXCR, one entry per CDR3 protein. This table holds fewer than 850,000 distinct CDR3 sequences, almost 30% found once. No antigen has been identified for these receptors. The material sequenced was cultured CD8+ T cells from PBMCs, taken from culture after CMV antigen stimulation. The receptor source for this set is a human donor in good health (CMV status not recorded). Some clones in this sample may be carry-over from other donors' samples.

This clonotype occurred a few times. V is TRBV7-9 and J is TRBJ1-1, with a possible D match to TRBD1 (6 bases). Germline V lookup: CDR1 SEHNR, CDR2 FQNEAQ (reference sequence). The CDR3 consists of 12 residues. V lost 3 bases, J lost 8 bases, and 10 bases lay in between. The CDR3 is CASSFTGIEAFF. The CDR3 bases are TGTGCCAGCAGCTTTACAGGGATAGAAGCTTTCTTT.

V usage is TRBV7-9 and J usage is TRBJ2-6, with D hard to call. The V and J ends lost 7 bases and 1 base respectively, with 11 bases between them. This CDR3 comprises 15 residues. Germline CDR1 SEHNR, CDR2 FQNEAQ (reference sequence). This chain's CDR3 is CASNPDASGANVLTF. The CDR3 coding sequence is TGTGCCAGCAACCCTGACGCTTCTGGGGCCAACGTCCTGACTTTC.

This clonotype has a handful of counts. The chain combines TRBV5-1 with TRBJ1-1, with 9 bases that match TRBD1. J was trimmed by 1 base and V by 3 bases; bases with no gene match: 7. The CDR3 extends over 16 amino acids. Germline V gene sequence: CDR1 SGHRS, CDR2 YFSETQ. The CDR3 here is CASSSDRGAGNTEAFF. The CDR3 coding sequence is TGCGCCAGCAGCTCGGACAGGGGAGCGGGGAACACTGAAGCTTTCTTT.

The chain has TRBV7-8 and TRBJ2-5; D remains ambiguous. V was cut by 1 base and J by 2 bases, with 11 bases left in between. The CDR3 sequence is 15 residues long. Germline values: CDR1 SGHVS, CDR2 FQNEAQ. CDR3 bases: TGTGCCAGCAGCTTAGGATTAGTGGCGCAAGAGACCCAGTACTTC. Protein product: CASSLGLVAQETQYF. Using reference TRBV7-8 and TRBJ2-5 for the parts outside the CDR3, the full variable domain is GAGVSQSPRYKVAKRGQDVALRCDPISGHVSLFWYQQALGQGPEFLTYFQNEAQLDKSGLPSDRFFAERPEGSVSTLKIQRTQQEDSAVYLCASSLGLVAQETQYFGPGTRLLVL.

This chain links TRBV19 with TRBJ2-1; 9 nucleotides agree with TRBD2. V gave up 6 bases and J gave up 6 bases; unmatched junction bases: 9. This CDR3 spans 15 amino acids. Looked up from germline, CDR1 is LNHDA and CDR2 is SQIVND (reference sequence). The CDR3: CASSLAGKRFNEQFF. In DNA form, the CDR3 reads TGTGCCAGTAGCCTAGCGGGGAAGCGGTTCAATGAGCAGTTCTTC.

This clonotype was seen only a few times. This chain uses TRBV6-1 with TRBJ2-1, with D uncertain. Germline CDR1 and CDR2: MNHNS and SASEGT. This CDR3 region has 14 residues. V gave up 2 bases and J gave up 3 bases, with 8 bases separating them. CDR3 bases: TGTGCCAGCAGTGAAAACTACAGCTACAATGAGCAGTTCTTC. Its protein product is CASSENYSYNEQFF.

The chain is built from TRBV27 and TRBJ2-5, with D perhaps TRBD2 (5 bases). The CDR3 has 11 residues. Trimming pared 4 bases from V and 9 bases from J, leaving 9 bases between. Germline V gene lookup returns CDR1 MNHEY and CDR2 SMNVEV (reference sequence). The chain's CDR3 is CASSSYGAQYF. The CDR3 DNA sequence: TGTGCCAGCAGTTCGTACGGGGCCCAGTACTTC.